This T cell receptor beta chain stems from a study of shared clonotypes between healthy human individuals. CD4+ cells underwent separation, giving CD45RA+ naive and CD45RA-negative memory subsets. The assay was run at deep level. Assay: immunoSEQ multiplex PCR; the TCRdb copy retains only in-frame clones and omits some. The sample gives roughly 2,500,000 clones, approximately 93% of which show up once; around 0.37% is in the top ten. Between the trimmed V and J ends, which lost 4 bases and 0 bases, there was a span of 5 bases. Germline V lookup: CDR1 SGHTA, CDR2 FQGNSA. This CDR3 comprises 13 residues.

This TCR was recovered from a man aged 18 to 30 in good health. Some clones in this sample may be carry-over from other donors' samples. The chain links TRBV7-2 to TRBJ2-3; D unclear. Sequenced: naive CD4+ T cells from PBMCs. Documented subset: CD45RA+ positively selected. CDR3 sequence: CASSSQSTDTQYF. CDR3 DNA sequence: TGTGCCAGCAGCTCCCAGAGCACAGATACGCAGTATTTT. Full variable domain (outside the CDR3, taken from reference TRBV7-2 and TRBJ2-3): GAGVSQSPSNKVTEKGKDVELRCDPISGHTALYWYRQSLGQGLEFLIYFQGNSAPDKSGLPSDRFSAERTGGSVSTLTIQRTQQEDSAVYLCASSSQSTDTQYFGPGTRLTVL.